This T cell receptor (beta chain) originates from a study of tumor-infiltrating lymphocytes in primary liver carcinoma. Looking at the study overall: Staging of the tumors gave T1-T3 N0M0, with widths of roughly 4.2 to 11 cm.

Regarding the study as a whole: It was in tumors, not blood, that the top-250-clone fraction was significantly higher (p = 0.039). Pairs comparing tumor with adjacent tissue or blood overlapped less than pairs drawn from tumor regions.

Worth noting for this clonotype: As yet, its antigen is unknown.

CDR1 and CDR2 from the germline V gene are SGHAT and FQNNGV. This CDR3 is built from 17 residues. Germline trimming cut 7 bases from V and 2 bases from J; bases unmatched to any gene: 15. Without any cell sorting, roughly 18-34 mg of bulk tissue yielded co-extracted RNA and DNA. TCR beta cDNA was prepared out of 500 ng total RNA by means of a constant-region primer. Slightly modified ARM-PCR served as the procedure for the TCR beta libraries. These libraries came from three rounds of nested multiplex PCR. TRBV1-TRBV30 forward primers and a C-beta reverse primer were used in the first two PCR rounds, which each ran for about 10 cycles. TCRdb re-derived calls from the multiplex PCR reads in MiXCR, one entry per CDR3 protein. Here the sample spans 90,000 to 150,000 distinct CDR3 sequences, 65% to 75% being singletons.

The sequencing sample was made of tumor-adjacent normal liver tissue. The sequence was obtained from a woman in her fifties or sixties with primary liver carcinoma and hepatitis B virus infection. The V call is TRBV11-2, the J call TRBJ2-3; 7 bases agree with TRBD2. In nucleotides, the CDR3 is TGTGCCAGCAACTCCCCCGCCACTAGCGTATACACAGATACGCAGTATTTT. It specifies CASNSPATSVYTDTQYF.